The 17 T cell receptor beta chains reported below all come from one sample, sequenced in a study of blood T cell repertoires in COVID-19. TCRdb's table, derived via immunoSEQ multiplex PCR, lists solely in-frame clones and lacks some. The table lists about 160,000 clones, around 84% of them singletons. The sequenced sample was PBMCs or T cells enriched from blood (not recorded which). The receptors come from a man between 40 and 49 years old who had recovered from COVID-19.

The V call is TRBV5-8, the J call TRBJ1-1; 10 bases are a match to TRBD1. Germline V gene sequence: CDR1 SGHTS, CDR2 YDEGEE. V lost 4 bases to trimming and J lost 7 bases; unmatched junction nucleotides: 10. This CDR3 comprises 15 residues. The CDR3 DNA sequence: TGTGCCAGCAGCCCGCAACCGGGACAGGGGTTTGAAGCTTTCTTT. It translates to CASSPQPGQGFEAFF.

V and J are TRBV18 and TRBJ1-4; D is uncertain. In germline, CDR1 is KGHSH, CDR2 LQKENI. The CDR3 loop spans 13 amino acids. V was pared by 6 bases and J by 6 bases, with 11 bases between. CDR3 amino acids: CASSRSQDEKLFF. The CDR3 bases are TGTGCCAGCTCCCGGTCCCAGGATGAAAAACTGTTTTTT. The full variable domain, rest sourced from reference TRBV18 and TRBJ1-4, is NAGVMQNPRHLVRRRGQEARLRCSPMKGHSHVYWYRQLPEEGLKFMVYLQKENIIDESGMPKERFSAEFPKEGPSILRIQQVVRGDSAAYFCASSRSQDEKLFFGSGTQLSVL.

The chain is built from TRBV6-1 and TRBJ1-5, with 12 bases aligning to TRBD1. Germline V CDR1 and CDR2: MNHNS, SASEGT. Germline trimming cut 4 bases from V and 1 base from J; bases unmatched to any gene: 5. The CDR3 is 17 amino acids. DNA for the CDR3: TGTGCCAGCAGTGCCGGGACAGGGGGCGGAAGCAATCAGCCCCAGCATTTT. The encoded protein is CASSAGTGGGSNQPQHF.

This clone was seen a handful of times. The gene calls are TRBV7-3 and TRBJ2-3, with 8 bases lining up with TRBD2. The V gene's germline CDR1 is SGHTA and CDR2 FQGTGA. V dropped 0 bases and J dropped 3; count of bases not matched to a gene: 2. The CDR3 totals 15 residues. The DNA for the CDR3 is TGTGCCAGCAGCTTAACGGGACTAGTTACAGATACGCAGTATTTT. Translating it yields CASSLTGLVTDTQYF.

This clone was observed once. The same CDR3 also results from other DNA sequences found in this sample. V gene TRBV7-2 combines with J gene TRBJ2-5; TRBD1 matches 7 bases. CDR3 size: 13 residues. V was pared by 5 bases and J by 5 bases, with 5 bases of the junction left unmatched. Germline lookup yields CDR1 SGHTA and CDR2 FQGNSA. The CDR3 loop reads CASSPTQGETQYF. The CDR3 DNA reads as TGTGCCAGCAGCCCGACACAGGGGGAGACCCAGTACTTC.

The chain couples TRBV12-3 or TRBV12-4 to TRBJ1-5, with D uncertain. V was clipped by 3 bases and J by 4 bases, with 4 bases between them. The CDR3 covers 12 residues. CDR3 protein: CASSFMNQPQHF. CDR3 nucleotides: TGTGCCAGCAGTTTTATGAATCAGCCCCAGCATTTT.

V gene TRBV7-2 combines with J gene TRBJ2-2, with 8 nucleotides matching TRBD2. The CDR3 covers 16 residues. The junction had 2 bases not matched to a gene; V was cut back by 2 bases and J by 0 bases. Germline V gene sequence: CDR1 SGHTA, CDR2 FQGNSA. The CDR3 nucleotides read TGTGCCAGCAGCTTACGGCGGGGGGCGAACACCGGGGAGCTGTTTTTT. It translates to CASSLRRGANTGELFF. The complete variable domain, with remaining parts taken from reference TRBV7-2 and TRBJ2-2, reads GAGVSQSPSNKVTEKGKDVELRCDPISGHTALYWYRQSLGQGLEFLIYFQGNSAPDKSGLPSDRFSAERTGGSVSTLTIQRTQQEDSAVYLCASSLRRGANTGELFFGEGSRLTVL.

The chain uses TRBV5-1 and TRBJ2-7; TRBD2 matches 8 bases. V lost 4 bases, J lost 2 bases, and 14 bases stayed unmatched. The CDR3 has 17 amino acids. Germline assignment: CDR1 SGHRS and CDR2 YFSETQ. CDR3: CASSPDDGGADAYEQYF. The CDR3 DNA reads TGCGCCAGCAGCCCGGATGACGGGGGGGCGGATGCCTACGAGCAGTACTTC.

V and J are TRBV6-2 or TRBV6-3 and TRBJ2-2; possible D gene TRBD1, 6 bases. Between the trimmed V and J ends, which lost 5 bases and 1 base, there was a span of 14 bases. This CDR3 has 16 amino acids. CDR1 and CDR2 (germline): MNHEY, SVGEGT. The CDR3 DNA sequence: TGTGCCAGCAGTGCAATGGTGACAGGGAACACCGGGGAGCTGTTTTTT. Translated: CASSAMVTGNTGELFF.

This rearrangement joins TRBV5-4 to TRBJ2-5, with D perhaps matching TRBD2 (7 bases). Trimming pared 4 bases from V and 1 base from J, leaving 11 bases between. This CDR3 has 14 amino acids. CDR1 SGHNT and CDR2 YYREEE come from the germline V gene (reference sequence). This CDR3 is CASSPRGAQETQYF. CDR3 coding DNA: TGTGCCAGCAGCCCCCGGGGGGCCCAAGAGACCCAGTACTTC.

The chain has TRBV7-2 and TRBJ1-6; 7 bases are a match to TRBD1. Germline trimming cut 4 bases from V and 10 bases from J; bases unmatched to any gene: 10. Germline CDR1 and CDR2: SGHTA and FQGNSA. The CDR3 extends over 15 amino acids. The CDR3 coding sequence is TGTGCCAGCAGCTCCTACAGGGGTGGGCGATCACCCCTCCACTTT. As protein: CASSSYRGGRSPLHF. Using reference TRBV7-2 and TRBJ1-6 for the parts outside the CDR3, the full variable domain is GAGVSQSPSNKVTEKGKDVELRCDPISGHTALYWYRQSLGQGLEFLIYFQGNSAPDKSGLPSDRFSAERTGGSVSTLTIQRTQQEDSAVYLCASSSYRGGRSPLHFGNGTRLTVT.

This chain connects TRBV3-1 (or the pseudogene TRBV3-2) to TRBJ1-6, with D perhaps matching TRBD1 (5 bases). Germline values: CDR1 LGHDT, CDR2 YNNKEL (reference sequence). Trimming left V 1 base short and J 7 bases short, with 17 bases between. The CDR3 is made up of 17 amino acids. The CDR3 sequence is CASSQGVWGQLNSPLHF. In DNA, the CDR3 is TGTGCCAGCAGCCAAGGGGTGTGGGGCCAACTGAATTCACCCCTCCACTTT.

V is TRBV5-1 and J is TRBJ2-3, with D possibly matching TRBD2 (7 bases). The length of the CDR3 is 13 residues. V lost 6 bases, J lost 4 bases, and 12 bases lay in between. Germline loops: CDR1 SGHRS, CDR2 YFSETQ. This CDR3 reads CASNGGQSDTQYF. For the CDR3, the DNA is TGCGCCAGCAACGGGGGGCAATCAGATACGCAGTATTTT.

V gene TRBV12-3 or TRBV12-4 combines with J gene TRBJ1-3, with D perhaps TRBD1 (5 bases). CDR3 length: 13 residues. The V end lost 5 bases, the J end lost 2 bases, and 7 bases lay between the germline ends. The CDR3 sequence: CASSQGAGNTIYF. The CDR3 DNA reads as TGTGCCAGCAGTCAAGGGGCTGGAAACACCATATATTTT.

This sequence joins TRBV4-2 and TRBJ1-2, with D perhaps TRBD1 (6 bases). The germline CDR1 and CDR2 sequences are LGHNA and YNFKEQ. This CDR3 region has 15 residues. Trimming cost V 0 bases and J 5 bases, with 13 bases left between them. The CDR3 DNA is TGTGCCAGCAGCCAAGATTCGGGGGGGGCGTATGGCTACACCTTC. This sequence encodes CASSQDSGGAYGYTF.

This rearrangement joins TRBV9 to TRBJ2-3; D perhaps matches TRBD2 (6 bases). The CDR3 covers 13 residues. Germline V lookup: CDR1 SGDLS, CDR2 YYNGEE. Trimming removed 3 bases at V and 1 base at J, with 6 bases between. The CDR3 coding sequence is TGTGCCAGCAGCGCGGGGGGCACAGATACGCAGTATTTT. This translates into CASSAGGTDTQYF.

The J gene is TRBJ2-2, the V gene TRBV7-3; no firm D call. V lost 4 bases and J 7 bases, leaving 19 bases between the germline ends. This CDR3 comprises 16 residues. The germline V gene encodes CDR1 SGHTA and CDR2 FQGTGA. The CDR3 coding sequence is TGTGCCAGCAGCTCGTCCCGCCTAGTGAATGGCGGGGAGCTGTTTTTT. It specifies CASSSSRLVNGGELFF. Looking up the rest from reference TRBV7-3 and TRBJ2-2 gives the full variable domain: GAGVSQTPSNKVTEKGKYVELRCDPISGHTALYWYRQSLGQGPEFLIYFQGTGAADDSGLPNDRFFAVRPEGSVSTLKIQRTERGDSAVYLCASSSSRLVNGGELFFGEGSRLTVL.